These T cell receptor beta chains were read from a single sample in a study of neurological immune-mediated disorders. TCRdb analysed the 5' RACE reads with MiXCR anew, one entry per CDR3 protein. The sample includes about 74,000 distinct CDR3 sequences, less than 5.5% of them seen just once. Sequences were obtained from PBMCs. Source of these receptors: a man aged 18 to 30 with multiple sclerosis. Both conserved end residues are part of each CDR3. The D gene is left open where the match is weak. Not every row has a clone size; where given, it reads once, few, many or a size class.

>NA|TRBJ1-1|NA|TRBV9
TGTGCCAGCAGCGTGGGGGTATGGACTGAAGCTTTCTTT
CASSVGVWTEAFF
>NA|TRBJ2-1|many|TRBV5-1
TGCGCCAGCAGCTTGGTCCCGGGGAGAAGCTCCTACAATGAGCAGTTCTTC
CASSLVPGRSSYNEQFF
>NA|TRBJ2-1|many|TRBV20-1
TGCAGTGCTTTAGGCAGGGCGAGCTCCTACAATGAGCAGTTCTTC
CSALGRASSYNEQFF
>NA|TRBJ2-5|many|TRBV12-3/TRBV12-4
TGTGCCAGCTGCCCGCGGCCGGGGGAGACCCAGTACTTC
CASCPRPGETQYF
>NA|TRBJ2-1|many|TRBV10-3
TGTGCCATCAGTGGGTCCGGGGCCGCAGCCCCCGCCCACAATGAGCAGTTCTTC
CAISGSGAAAPAHNEQFF
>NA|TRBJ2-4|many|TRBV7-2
TGTGCCAGCAGCTTATCTTCAGACAAAAACATTCAGTACTTC
CASSLSSDKNIQYF
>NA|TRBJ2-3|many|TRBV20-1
TGCAGTGCTAGAAGTCCTCCGTACGATACGCAGTATTTT
CSARSPPYDTQYF
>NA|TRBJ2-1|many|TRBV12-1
TGTGCCAGCAGCTTTGGGTCGAGAGCCAGCACCACCCCAATCGTGAATCAGTTCTTC
CASSFGSRASTTPIVNQFF
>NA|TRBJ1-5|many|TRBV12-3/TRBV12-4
TGTGCCAGCAGTTCCCATGATAGAAGTCAGCCCCAGCATTTT
CASSSHDRSQPQHF
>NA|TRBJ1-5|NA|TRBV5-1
TGCGCCAGCAGCTTGATAACGGAGCAGCCCCAGCATTTT
CASSLITEQPQHF
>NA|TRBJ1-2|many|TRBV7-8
TGTGCCAGCAGCTACTACAGGGAAGGGGATGGCTACACCTTC
CASSYYREGDGYTF
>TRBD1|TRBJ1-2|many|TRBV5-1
TGCGCCAGCAGCTTGCTGCCTTCGACAGGGGGCGATGGCTACACCTTC
CASSLLPSTGGDGYTF
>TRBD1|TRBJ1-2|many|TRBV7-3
TGTGCCAGCAGCTTAGGGGCCGCTCCGGGACAGGGAAGTTCGCGGGGCTACACCTTC
CASSLGAAPGQGSSRGYTF
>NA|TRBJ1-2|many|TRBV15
TGTGCCACCAGCTCCCACTCGGGGGGAGCGAGTGGCTACACCTTC
CATSSHSGGASGYTF
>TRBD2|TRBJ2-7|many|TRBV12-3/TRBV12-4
TGTGCCAGCAGTACGGGGGGATCCTACGAGCAGTACTTC
CASSTGGSYEQYF
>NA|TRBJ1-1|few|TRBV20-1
TGCAGTGCTAGGGTACCCCAGGGGTTCACTGAAGCTTTCTTT
CSARVPQGFTEAFF
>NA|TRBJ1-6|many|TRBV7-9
TGTGCCAGCAGCTTCTCGGCGTACTATTCACCCCTCCACTTT
CASSFSAYYSPLHF
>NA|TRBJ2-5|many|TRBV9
TGTGCCAGCAGCGTAGGCCTAGTTGGCGAGACCCAGTACTTC
CASSVGLVGETQYF
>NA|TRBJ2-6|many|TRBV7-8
TGTGCCAGCAGCTTAGTGTGGGGGGCTGGGGCCAACGTCCTGACTTTC
CASSLVWGAGANVLTF
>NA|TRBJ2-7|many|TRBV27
TGTGCCAGCAGTTTGTGGGGGATTGGCGAGCAGTACTTC
CASSLWGIGEQYF
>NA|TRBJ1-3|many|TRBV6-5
TGTGCCAGCGGGCGCGGCTCCGTTGGAAACACCATATATTTT
CASGRGSVGNTIYF
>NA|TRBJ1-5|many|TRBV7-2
TGTGCCAGCAGCTTGGGGACCTATAGCAATCAGCCCCAGCATTTT
CASSLGTYSNQPQHF
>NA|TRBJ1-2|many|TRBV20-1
TGCAGTGCTAGAAAGTGGGGCCTGGGTGGGGGCTACACCTTC
CSARKWGLGGGYTF
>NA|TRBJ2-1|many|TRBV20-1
TGCAGTGCTAGAGACCGACCCTACAATGAGCAGTTCTTC
CSARDRPYNEQFF